These 32 T cell receptor beta chains share one sample of origin, sequenced in a study of a mutant IDH1 vaccine in newly diagnosed glioma. The antigens for these receptors are not known. Clones were read by immunoSEQ multiplex PCR, and TCRdb kept only the in-frame ones, dropping some. The sample records approximately 52,000 clones, roughly 72% being singletons. Time point described: week 47, end of study. Every vaccination contained 300 ug of the mutant IDH1 20-mer peptide and was paired with topical imiquimod. Here the sequenced sample was PBMCs, taken from a glioma patient whose treatment included an IDH1 peptide vaccine. These receptors were obtained from a woman in her forties with glioma. Some clones in this sample may be carry-over from other donors' samples.

V is TRBV6-5 and J is TRBJ1-6; TRBD1 is a possible D gene (5 bases). CDR1 and CDR2 from the germline V gene are MNHEY and SVGAGI. Trimming pared 5 bases from V and 8 bases from J, leaving 13 bases between. The CDR3 contains 14 residues. In nucleotides, the CDR3 is TGTGCCAGCAGTCCCTCCGGCAGGGATTCACCCCTCCACTTT. This codes for CASSPSGRDSPLHF.

The gene calls are TRBV7-9 and TRBJ1-5; the D is unclear. The CDR3 has 12 amino acids. From germline, CDR1 is SEHNR and CDR2 FQNEAQ (reference sequence). V was clipped by 5 bases and J by 6 bases, with 8 bases between them. CDR3 in DNA: TGTGCCAGCAGCGGCTTGGGTCAGCCCCAGCATTTT. Translated: CASSGLGQPQHF.

This chain joins TRBV10-2 and TRBJ2-3; D perhaps matches TRBD1 (5 bases). Per the germline V gene, CDR1 is WSHSY and CDR2 is SAAADI. The CDR3 covers 14 residues. The V end lost 3 bases, the J end lost 5 bases, and 12 bases lay between the germline ends. The DNA of the CDR3 is TGCGCCAGCAGTGATTCAGGGTGGGGAGATACGCAGTATTTT. Its translation is CASSDSGWGDTQYF.

This CDR3 is CASSQDPSTPNYGYTF. As DNA, the CDR3 is TGTGCCAGCAGCCAAGATCCCTCGACACCTAACTATGGCTACACCTTC. The chain has TRBV4-2 and TRBJ1-2; D is unresolved. Germline assignment: CDR1 LGHNA and CDR2 YNFKEQ. Trimming pared 0 bases from V and 0 bases from J, leaving 11 bases between. The CDR3 is made up of 16 amino acids.

The chain combines TRBV30 with TRBJ2-4, with a possible D match to TRBD1 (6 bases). Germline loops: CDR1 GTSNPN, CDR2 SVGIG (reference sequence). Trimming pared 4 bases from V and 5 bases from J, leaving 15 bases between. The CDR3 consists of 14 residues. The CDR3 DNA reads as TGTGCCTGGACCTTCAGAGGGGGAGAAAACATTCAGTACTTC. Encoded protein: CAWTFRGGENIQYF. Complete variable domain (other parts from reference TRBV30 and TRBJ2-4): SQTIHQWPATLVQPVGSPLSLECTVEGTSNPNLYWYRQAAGRGLQLLFYSVGIGQISSEVPQNLSASRPQDRQFILSSKKLLLSDSGFYLCAWTFRGGENIQYFGAGTRLSVL.

The sample holds a few counts of this clone. The chain combines TRBV20-1 with TRBJ1-2; D is unresolved. Germline V lookup: CDR1 DFQATT, CDR2 SNEGSKA (reference sequence). Deletions cut 4 bases from V and 8 bases from J, with 11 bases between. This CDR3 is 11 amino acids long. As DNA, the CDR3 is TGCAGTGCTACTGAGGGTAACGGCTACACCTTC. The encoded protein is CSATEGNGYTF.

This sequence joins TRBV7-6 and TRBJ1-2; 9 bases match TRBD1. Germline CDR1 reads SGHVS; CDR2 reads FNYEAQ. This CDR3 comprises 16 residues. J was trimmed by 5 bases and V by 1 base; bases with no gene match: 8. The CDR3 sequence: CASSLGRTGEGYGYTF. The CDR3 nucleotides read TGTGCCAGCAGCTTAGGCCGGACAGGGGAAGGGTATGGCTACACCTTC. Full variable domain (missing parts from reference TRBV7-6 and TRBJ1-2): GAGVSQSPRYKVTKRGQDVALRCDPISGHVSLYWYRQALGQGPEFLTYFNYEAQQDKSGLPNDRFSAERPEGSISTLTIQRTEQRDSAMYRCASSLGRTGEGYGYTFGSGTRLTVV.

V usage is TRBV13 and J usage is TRBJ2-2; possibly TRBD2 for D (5 bases). The CDR3 has 14 amino acids. Germline V gene sequence: CDR1 PRHDT, CDR2 FYEKMQ (reference sequence). Trimming removed 1 base at V and 6 bases at J, with 9 bases between. The CDR3 is CASSLDLGAGELFF. DNA of the CDR3: TGTGCCAGCAGCTTAGATTTGGGAGCCGGGGAGCTGTTTTTT.

The V call is TRBV6-5, the J call TRBJ2-7, with 9 bases that match TRBD1. CDR1 is MNHEY and CDR2 is SVGAGI in the germline V gene. This CDR3 spans 15 amino acids. Germline trimming cut 6 bases from V and 2 bases from J; bases unmatched to any gene: 8. The DNA of the CDR3 is TGTGCCAGCAGGCTGGGACAGGGAGGTACCTACGAGCAGTACTTC. Protein: CASRLGQGGTYEQYF.

The chain links TRBV10-3 to TRBJ2-7; 7 nucleotides line up with TRBD2. CDR3 length equals 12 residues. With 4 bases clipped from V and 6 bases from J, the junction kept 3 bases outside the gene matches. Germline loops: CDR1 ENHRY, CDR2 SYGVKD. The CDR3 DNA follows: TGTGCCATCAGTGGGGGGGGGAGCGAGCAGTACTTC. This gives the protein CAISGGGSEQYF.

The CDR3 nucleotides are TGTGCCAGCAGGTCTGCACCGGCACCCCTCCACTTT. Its protein product is CASRSAPAPLHF. The chain recombines TRBV6-5 with TRBJ1-6; D call uncertain. The CDR3 has 12 residues. V was trimmed by 6 bases and J by 11 bases, leaving 11 bases between them. The germline CDR1 and CDR2 sequences are MNHEY and SVGAGI.

This clone was picked up many times. The chain links TRBV30 to TRBJ1-1; D is possibly TRBD1 (6 bases). The CDR3 covers 13 residues. Per germline, CDR1 GTSNPN and CDR2 SVGIG (reference sequence). Trimming took off 5 bases at V and 1 base at J, with 11 bases between the two ends. The CDR3 nucleotides read TGTGCCTGGGCGGGACACCCGAACACTGAAGCTTTCTTT. Protein sequence: CAWAGHPNTEAFF.

The chain carries TRBV6-1 and TRBJ2-3, with TRBD2 as a possible D gene (6 bases). CDR1 and CDR2 (germline): MNHNS, SASEGT. The CDR3 is 14 residues long. Trimming shortened V by 5 bases and J by 0 bases, and 9 bases separated the two germline ends. The CDR3 DNA reads as TGTGCCAGCAGTCAGGACTATAGCACAGATACGCAGTATTTT. Translation gives CASSQDYSTDTQYF.

As regards this clone: A read error may be the cause here, since a much bigger clone is one base away. The chain uses TRBV30 and TRBJ2-1, with 10 bases matching TRBD1. Germline CDR1 is GTSNPN and CDR2 is SVGIG (reference sequence). This CDR3 spans 14 amino acids. This CDR3 is CAFLKTGGYSEQFF. The DNA for the CDR3 is TGTGCCTTTCTCAAGACAGGGGGCTACAGTGAGCAGTTCTTC.

The chain uses TRBV30 and TRBJ2-7; 10 bases map to TRBD2. CDR1 is GTSNPN, CDR2 SVGIG, per germline (reference sequence). The CDR3 totals 16 residues. The ends lost 4 bases at V and 2 bases at J; junction bases unmatched: 11. CDR3: CAWTQILAGITYEQYF. CDR3 bases: TGTGCCTGGACCCAGATACTAGCGGGGATTACCTACGAGCAGTACTTC.

This clone was observed a few times. The genes are TRBV30 and TRBJ1-2, with D unclear. Germline CDR1 reads GTSNPN; CDR2 reads SVGIG (reference sequence). The germline V and J ends were trimmed by 0 bases and 6 bases, with 17 bases remaining between them. The CDR3 is 15 amino acids. CDR3 protein: CAWSVQMRVANGYTF. CDR3 coding DNA: TGTGCCTGGAGTGTACAAATGAGGGTGGCGAATGGCTACACCTTC.

The CDR3 DNA reads TGTGCCATCAGTGAGTCACTGAACACTGAAGCTTTCTTT. It translates to CAISESLNTEAFF. The chain recombines TRBV10-3 with TRBJ1-1; unclear D gene. CDR1 is ENHRY, CDR2 SYGVKD, per germline. The ends were cut back, 0 bases at V and 0 bases at J, with 2 bases in the middle. This CDR3 comprises 13 residues.

The gene calls are TRBV6-6 and TRBJ2-3; D not certain. The CDR3 length is 13 residues. Germline CDR1 and CDR2: MNHNY and SVGAGI (reference sequence). Trimming took off 6 bases at V and 3 bases at J, with 10 bases between the two ends. In DNA, the CDR3 is TGTGCCAGCAGATCTACCCGTACAGATACGCAGTATTTT. This sequence encodes CASRSTRTDTQYF.

The rearrangement joins TRBV29-1 to TRBJ1-1; the match to TRBD1 covers 8 bases. The CDR3 is 14 residues long. Trimming took 5 bases from V and 3 from J; bases not matched to a gene: 8. Germline V gene data show CDR1 as SQVTM and CDR2 as ANQGSEA. This CDR3 reads CSVPGQGVDTEAFF. CDR3 nucleotides: TGCAGCGTTCCCGGACAGGGTGTCGACACTGAAGCTTTCTTT.

This chain joins TRBV29-1 and TRBJ1-2; maybe TRBD1 (6 bases). V dropped 7 bases and J dropped 2 bases, with 14 bases sitting between them. Per germline, CDR1 SQVTM and CDR2 ANQGSEA. This CDR3 spans 13 amino acids. CDR3: CSATETGNYGYTF. The CDR3 DNA follows: TGCAGCGCAACCGAAACAGGGAACTATGGCTACACCTTC.

The chain joins TRBV2 to TRBJ1-2; D is uncertain. Trimming shortened V by 3 bases and J by 8 bases, and 10 bases separated the two germline ends. CDR1 and CDR2 (germline): SNHLY, FYNNEI. The CDR3 is made up of 12 amino acids. In DNA form, the CDR3 reads TGTGCCAGCAGTGATAAGGTGGCGGGCTACACCTTC. It yields the protein CASSDKVAGYTF.

This clone was seen only once. Additional DNA sequences in this sample encode the identical CDR3. The chain employs TRBV29-1 and TRBJ1-3; D ambiguous. Germline-derived CDR1 and CDR2 are SQVTM and ANQGSEA. V was shortened by 7 bases and J by 0 bases, with 10 bases between the two germline ends. This CDR3 region has 13 residues. CDR3 amino acids: CSGAKSSGNTIYF. CDR3 nucleotide sequence: TGCAGCGGAGCGAAAAGCTCTGGAAACACCATATATTTT.

This chain links TRBV6-6 with TRBJ2-3, with 7 bases that match TRBD2. The CDR3 is 14 residues long. Trimming took 3 bases from V and 6 from J; bases not matched to a gene: 6. Germline V gene lookup returns CDR1 MNHNY and CDR2 SVGAGI (reference sequence). CDR3 bases: TGTGCCAGCAGTTATCCCGGACTAGGCGATACGCAGTATTTT. It encodes CASSYPGLGDTQYF.

This chain connects TRBV6-5 to TRBJ1-4; 8 bases are a match to TRBD1. The length of the CDR3 is 13 residues. V was clipped by 4 bases and J by 10 bases; unmatched bases: 5. The V gene's germline CDR1 is MNHEY and CDR2 SVGAGI. The CDR3 here is CASSWQGAGKLFF. The CDR3 nucleotides read TGTGCCAGCAGTTGGCAGGGGGCCGGAAAACTGTTTTTT.

The chain combines TRBV9 with TRBJ1-2; D might be TRBD1 (5 bases). The CDR3 consists of 17 residues. With 2 bases removed from V and 6 bases from J, the gap between germline ends came to 23 bases. The germline CDR1 and CDR2 sequences are SGDLS and YYNGEE. The CDR3 region is CASSVSERPWGADGYTF. Here the CDR3 DNA reads TGTGCCAGCAGCGTCTCCGAACGGCCTTGGGGCGCGGATGGCTACACCTTC.

This chain uses TRBV2 with TRBJ1-5; a possible D gene is TRBD1 (6 bases). From germline, CDR1 is SNHLY and CDR2 FYNNEI. This CDR3 has 14 amino acids. V lost 4 bases, J lost 0 bases, and 7 bases lay in between. CDR3 DNA: TGTGCCAGCAGTGCAGGGGATAGCAATCAGCCCCAGCATTTT. This gives the protein CASSAGDSNQPQHF.

About this clone: A read error may account for a junction end that differs from germline. The chain is built from TRBV7-2 and TRBJ1-2; the D is unclear. This CDR3 is built from 14 residues. Germline V gene data show CDR1 as SGHTA and CDR2 as FQGNSA. Written as DNA, the CDR3 is TGTGCCAGCACCTTACGGTTAGCTAACTATGGCTACACCTTC. Amino acids: CASTLRLANYGYTF.

This chain uses TRBV6-5 with TRBJ2-3; D gene ambiguous. The CDR3 runs to 15 residues. Germline V gives CDR1 MNHEY, CDR2 SVGAGI. Trimming stripped 6 bases from V and 0 bases from J, with 13 bases between. The CDR3 spells CASRSWTDSTDTQYF. CDR3 bases: TGTGCCAGCAGATCTTGGACCGATAGCACAGATACGCAGTATTTT.

The CDR3 DNA is TGTGCCAGCAGCCCGAGGGCCGGACAGCCCCAGCATTTT. Translated: CASSPRAGQPQHF. The gene calls are TRBV7-6 and TRBJ1-5, with no clear D. Per the germline V gene, CDR1 is SGHVS and CDR2 is FNYEAQ. The CDR3 consists of 13 residues. V was trimmed by 5 bases and J by 7 bases, leaving 12 bases between them.

This clone showed up just a few times. CDR3: CASSSAGRTEAFF. The CDR3, as DNA: TGTGCCAGCAGCTCGGCAGGACGGACTGAAGCTTTCTTT. V gene TRBV7-9 combines with J gene TRBJ1-1, with no clear D. V was trimmed by 4 bases and J by 5 bases, leaving 11 bases between them. CDR3 length equals 13 residues. Germline V gives CDR1 SEHNR, CDR2 FQNEAQ (reference sequence).

The chain recombines TRBV29-1 with TRBJ2-7; D might be TRBD2 (7 bases). CDR1 SQVTM and CDR2 ANQGSEA come from the germline V gene. CDR3 size: 14 residues. The V end was cut by 6 bases, the J end by 3 bases, with 18 bases between. The chain's CDR3 is CSVGDGGLGYEQYF. Here the CDR3 DNA reads TGCAGCGTGGGGGACGGGGGGCTAGGCTACGAGCAGTACTTC.

Written as DNA, the CDR3 is TGTGCCAGCAGCTCCCCTCGACCGGAGTGGGGCTACACCTTC. Amino acid sequence: CASSSPRPEWGYTF. The V gene is TRBV7-2, the J gene TRBJ1-2; D unclear. The germline gives CDR1 SGHTA, CDR2 FQGNSA. This CDR3 is 14 amino acids long. Trimming shortened V by 4 bases and J by 8 bases, and 17 bases separated the two germline ends.